Listed below are T cell receptor beta chains from one sample, sequenced in a study of human T cells and chemical hapten exposure. TCRdb independently ran MiXCR on the RACE reads; one entry per CDR3 protein. The sample yields tens of thousands of distinct CDR3 sequences, more than 8.5% seen once. This specimen was whole blood, taken in connection with sensitization to the hapten diphenylcyclopropenone (DPC). The receptor set was obtained from a woman in her 40s with alopecia areata. Some clones in this sample may be carry-over from other donors' samples. Each CDR3 is given with its conserved first and last residue. Each record gives: CDR3 protein, V gene, CDR3 length, J gene.

CASSLTGWADTQYF TRBV7-2 14 TRBJ2-3
CASSLGMNTDTQYF TRBV7-2 14 TRBJ2-3
CASSDSTSGGPDTQYF TRBV6-4 16 TRBJ2-3
CASSFTRARKETQYF TRBV5-1 15 TRBJ2-5
CASSLALSSNQPQHF TRBV12-3/TRBV12-4 15 TRBJ1-5
CASKGQGAWEQYF TRBV28 13 TRBJ2-7
CASSPVRGLSDEQYF TRBV18 15 TRBJ2-7
CATSGPGSNYGYTF TRBV15 14 TRBJ1-2
CASSMSGDDEKLFF TRBV19 14 TRBJ1-4
CASGLLVAGGELFF TRBV12-5 14 TRBJ2-2
CASSFSHYNEQFF TRBV7-8 13 TRBJ2-1
CASGPGGPGTEAFF TRBV12-5 14 TRBJ1-1